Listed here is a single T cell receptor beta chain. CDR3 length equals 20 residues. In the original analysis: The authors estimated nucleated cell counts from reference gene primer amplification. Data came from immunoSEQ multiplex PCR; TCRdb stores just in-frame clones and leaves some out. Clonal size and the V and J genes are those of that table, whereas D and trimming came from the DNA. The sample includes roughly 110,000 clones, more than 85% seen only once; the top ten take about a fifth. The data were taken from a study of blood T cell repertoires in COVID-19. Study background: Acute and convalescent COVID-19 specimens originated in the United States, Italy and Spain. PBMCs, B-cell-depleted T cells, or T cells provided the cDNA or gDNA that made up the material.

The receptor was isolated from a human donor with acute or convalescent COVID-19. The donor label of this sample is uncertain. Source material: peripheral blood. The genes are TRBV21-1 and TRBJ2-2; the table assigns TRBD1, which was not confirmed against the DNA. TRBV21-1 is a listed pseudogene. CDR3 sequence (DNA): TGTGCCAGCAGCAATACATCATATTGGGACAGGGGGTGGGGCACCGGGGAGCTGTTTTTT. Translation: CASSNTSYWDRGWGTGELFF.